The 32 T cell receptor beta chains reported below all come from one sample, sequenced in a study of T-cell memory formation after mild COVID-19. TCRdb processed the 5' RACE reads anew with MiXCR; each CDR3 protein has one entry. The data contain some 440,000 distinct CDR3 sequences, around a quarter of them singletons. The sample taken for sequencing was PBMCs or a T cell subset sorted from them (not recorded which). All receptors come from an adult woman who had mild COVID-19 (a few samples of this study predate the infection). Cell type and time point are not known.

This clonotype appeared a few times. This chain uses TRBV4-3 with TRBJ2-5, with 10 bases matching TRBD2. V was clipped by 0 bases and J by 5 bases; unmatched bases: 12. The CDR3 length is 18 residues. In germline, CDR1 is LGHNA, CDR2 YSLEER. For the CDR3, the DNA is TGCGCCAGCAGCCAAGAGGTCGCGCTAGCGGGAGTCGGGGAGACCCAGTACTTC. Protein: CASSQEVALAGVGETQYF.

In its sample, this clonotype was seen a few times. This chain joins TRBV4-2 and TRBJ2-7, with 9 bases lining up with TRBD2. Trimming at V came to 1 base and at J to 4 bases, leaving 8 bases not matched to a gene. Per the germline V gene, CDR1 is LGHNA and CDR2 is YNFKEQ. The CDR3 length is 16 residues. CDR3 coding DNA: TGTGCCAGCAGCCAAGGAATAGCGGGAGAAGAATACGAGCAGTACTTC. As protein: CASSQGIAGEEYEQYF.

This chain links TRBV5-1 with TRBJ1-4; 8 nucleotides line up with TRBD1. Germline trimming cut 4 bases from V and 5 bases from J; bases unmatched to any gene: 4. The CDR3 is 14 residues long. Per germline, CDR1 SGHRS and CDR2 YFSETQ. CDR3 residues: CASSGQGLNEKLFF. CDR3 DNA sequence: TGCGCCAGCAGCGGACAGGGTCTCAATGAAAAACTGTTTTTT.

The rearrangement uses TRBV19 and TRBJ2-7; unclear D gene. Germline CDR1 reads LNHDA; CDR2 reads SQIVND (reference sequence). There are 15 residues in the CDR3. V lost 3 bases and J lost 0, with 12 bases in between. The CDR3 here is CASSIIAGGSYEQYF. DNA for the CDR3: TGTGCCAGTAGTATTATCGCCGGCGGCTCCTACGAGCAGTACTTC.

This clonotype was seen repeatedly, ten times or more. The chain is built from TRBV12-3 or TRBV12-4 and TRBJ1-4; 8 nucleotides align to TRBD1. J gave up 3 bases and V 6 bases, and 9 bases lay outside the gene matches. The CDR3 has 16 amino acids. In DNA, the CDR3 is TGTGCCAGCAGCCAGCTGACAGGGGCAGCTAATGAAAAACTGTTTTTT. As protein: CASSQLTGAANEKLFF.

This clonotype was observed at least ten times. The chain recombines TRBV29-1 with TRBJ2-7; maybe TRBD1 (5 bases). The length of the CDR3 is 11 residues. Trimming removed 3 bases at V and 3 bases at J, with 6 bases between. Germline loops: CDR1 SQVTM, CDR2 ANQGSEA. The CDR3 protein is CSVDRDYEQYF. Here the CDR3 DNA reads TGCAGCGTTGACAGGGACTACGAGCAGTACTTC.

The CDR3 region is CASRGQLYYGYTF. DNA of the CDR3: TGTGCCAGCAGAGGACAGTTATACTATGGCTACACCTTC. The chain is built from TRBV12-3 or TRBV12-4 and TRBJ1-2; D might be TRBD1 (6 bases). CDR3 length: 13 amino acids. V gave up 6 bases and J gave up 3 bases, with 11 bases separating them.

This clonotype was observed a few times. The CDR3 protein is CASSDQGNYEQYF. The CDR3 region has the DNA TGTGCCAGCAGTGACCAGGGGAACTACGAGCAGTACTTC. The rearrangement joins TRBV7-9 to TRBJ2-7; D is possibly TRBD1 (6 bases). Trimming removed 6 bases from V and 3 bases from J, with 12 bases in between. Germline CDR1 and CDR2: SEHNR and FQNEAQ (reference sequence). CDR3 length equals 13 residues.

This clonotype was detected only a few times. CDR3 sequence: CASRPGQLAEKLFF. CDR3 nucleotide sequence: TGTGCCAGCAGACCGGGACAGTTAGCTGAAAAACTGTTTTTT. The J gene is TRBJ1-4, the V gene TRBV6-2 or TRBV6-3; 7 nucleotides align to TRBD1. This CDR3 spans 14 amino acids. Germline CDR1 and CDR2: MNHEY and SVGEGT. Trimming at V came to 6 bases and at J to 7 bases, leaving 8 bases not matched to a gene.

The chain carries TRBV12-3 or TRBV12-4 and TRBJ2-5, with D perhaps TRBD1 (6 bases). V shed 3 bases and J shed 4 bases, with 9 bases lying between them. This CDR3 comprises 13 residues. CDR3 region: CASSFARGETQYF. The DNA of the CDR3 is TGTGCCAGCAGTTTCGCCAGGGGAGAGACCCAGTACTTC.

This sequence joins TRBV6-2 or TRBV6-3 and TRBJ2-4, with TRBD2 matching over 7 bases. The CDR3 loop spans 16 amino acids. In germline, CDR1 is MNHEY, CDR2 SVGEGT. V dropped 4 bases and J dropped 2; count of bases not matched to a gene: 8. CDR3 nucleotides: TGTGCCAGCAGTTCCGCAGCGGGATCGCCCAAAAACATTCAGTACTTC. This sequence encodes CASSSAAGSPKNIQYF.

The genes are TRBV7-9 and TRBJ2-5; D is unclear. With 3 bases removed from V and 5 bases from J, the gap between germline ends came to 16 bases. CDR3 length equals 15 residues. Germline values: CDR1 SEHNR, CDR2 FQNEAQ (reference sequence). CDR3 residues: CASSFGPLERETQYF. Written as DNA, the CDR3 is TGTGCCAGCAGCTTCGGACCCCTGGAAAGGGAGACCCAGTACTTC. The full variable domain, completed using reference TRBV7-9 and TRBJ2-5, is DTGVSQNPRHKITKRGQNVTFRCDPISEHNRLYWYRQTLGQGPEFLTYFQNEAQLEKSRLLSDRFSAERPKGSFSTLEIQRTEQGDSAMYLCASSFGPLERETQYFGPGTRLLVL.

The CDR3 coding sequence is TGCGCCAGCAGCTTGGAAGCGAAAGGCTCCTACAATGAGCAGTTCTTC. Protein product: CASSLEAKGSYNEQFF. The chain has TRBV5-1 and TRBJ2-1; D gene unclear. Germline V gives CDR1 SGHRS, CDR2 YFSETQ. The CDR3 runs 16 residues. V lost 0 bases and J lost 0, with 10 bases in between.

The rearrangement uses TRBV3-1 and TRBJ2-7; no firm D call. Germline V gene sequence: CDR1 LGHDT, CDR2 YNNKEL (reference sequence). Deletions cut 1 base from V and 3 bases from J, with 13 bases between. The length of the CDR3 is 15 residues. The CDR3, as DNA: TGTGCCAGCAGCCAAGCGAGCGACATACGCTACGAGCAGTACTTC. This encodes CASSQASDIRYEQYF.

This chain links TRBV5-4 with TRBJ1-2; possibly TRBD1 for D (5 bases). With 5 bases removed from V and 1 base from J, the gap between germline ends came to 9 bases. CDR1 and CDR2 (germline): SGHNT, YYREEE (reference sequence). This CDR3 region has 13 residues. CDR3 residues: CASSTDNNYGYTF. In DNA form, the CDR3 reads TGTGCCAGCAGTACGGACAATAACTATGGCTACACCTTC.

The chain joins TRBV7-9 to TRBJ2-7; D ambiguous. Germline CDR1 reads SEHNR; CDR2 reads FQNEAQ (reference sequence). This CDR3 comprises 13 residues. V lost 4 bases and J lost 1, with 8 bases in between. The CDR3 here is CASSSQQSYEQYF. Written as DNA, the CDR3 is TGTGCCAGCAGCTCCCAGCAATCCTACGAGCAGTACTTC.

The table lists this clonotype with a few counts. The chain employs TRBV5-1 and TRBJ2-3, with 7 bases aligning to TRBD1. From germline, CDR1 is SGHRS and CDR2 YFSETQ. The V and J ends lost 3 bases and 4 bases, in that order; junction bases with no gene match: 5. The CDR3 sequence is 14 residues long. CDR3 residues: CASSSGTDADTQYF. CDR3 nucleotide sequence: TGCGCCAGCAGCTCGGGGACAGATGCAGATACGCAGTATTTT.

This chain uses TRBV13 with TRBJ2-5, with 7 bases lining up with TRBD2. The J segment lost 1 base and the V segment lost 1 base, leaving 3 bases of the junction unmatched. This CDR3 has 15 amino acids. The germline V gene has CDR1 PRHDT and CDR2 FYEKMQ (reference sequence). CDR3 bases: TGTGCCAGCAGCTTAGTATGGGGGGGCCAAGAGACCCAGTACTTC. Residues: CASSLVWGGQETQYF.

Only one count was recorded for this clonotype. The J gene is TRBJ1-2, the V gene TRBV7-9; 9 bases align to TRBD1. V lost 5 bases to trimming and J lost 4 bases; unmatched junction nucleotides: 8. Germline values: CDR1 SEHNR, CDR2 FQNEAQ (reference sequence). This CDR3 is 15 amino acids long. CDR3: CASSRGATGGYGYTF. CDR3 bases: TGTGCCAGCAGCCGAGGGGCGACAGGGGGCTATGGCTACACCTTC.

This sequence joins TRBV12-3 or TRBV12-4 and TRBJ1-2; D is ambiguous. V shed 3 bases and J shed 1 base, with 9 bases lying between them. The CDR3 sequence is 14 residues long. CDR3 protein: CASSFRTINYGYTF. DNA of the CDR3: TGTGCCAGCAGTTTTCGAACAATTAACTATGGCTACACCTTC.

The rearrangement uses TRBV20-1 and TRBJ2-5; D gene unclear. The V end lost 5 bases, the J end lost 4 bases, and 26 bases lay between the germline ends. The germline gives CDR1 DFQATT, CDR2 SNEGSKA (reference sequence). The CDR3 is 17 residues long. The CDR3 sequence is CSARDLMSEVIGETQYF. Written as DNA, the CDR3 is TGCAGTGCTCGCGACCTAATGAGCGAGGTGATTGGAGAGACCCAGTACTTC.

This clonotype was recorded a few times. This sequence joins TRBV7-9 and TRBJ2-1; D not resolved. This CDR3 region has 11 residues. Trimming pared 1 base from V and 9 bases from J, leaving 4 bases between. Looked up from germline, CDR1 is SEHNR and CDR2 is FQNEAQ (reference sequence). CDR3 nucleotides: TGTGCCAGCAGCTTAGAGGTTGAGCAGTTCTTC. The encoded protein is CASSLEVEQFF.

This clonotype has only a few counts. The chain is built from TRBV12-3 or TRBV12-4 and TRBJ1-4, with 7 positions matching TRBD1. V dropped 6 bases and J dropped 12; count of bases not matched to a gene: 7. The CDR3 loop spans 12 amino acids. Written as DNA, the CDR3 is TGTGCCAGCAGGAGAGAAGGACAGGAACTGTTTTTT. It translates to CASRREGQELFF.

This clonotype was seen a few times. This rearrangement joins TRBV20-1 to TRBJ2-1; 9 bases map to TRBD2. Germline CDR1 reads DFQATT; CDR2 reads SNEGSKA (reference sequence). The CDR3 is 15 residues long. The V segment lost 1 base and the J segment 7 bases; nucleotides outside the gene matches: 8. CDR3 sequence reads: CSARVAGGPWNEQFF. The CDR3 DNA is TGCAGTGCTAGAGTCGCGGGAGGGCCGTGGAATGAGCAGTTCTTC.

This rearrangement joins TRBV20-1 to TRBJ1-2, with TRBD1 as a possible D gene (6 bases). V lost 4 bases and J 4 bases, leaving 10 bases between the germline ends. The germline V gene encodes CDR1 DFQATT and CDR2 SNEGSKA (reference sequence). The CDR3 spans 12 residues. CDR3 protein: CSATGVGYGYTF. The CDR3 DNA reads as TGCAGTGCTACAGGGGTCGGCTATGGCTACACCTTC.

This rearrangement joins TRBV7-9 to TRBJ1-1; 9 positions match TRBD1. The germline V gene has CDR1 SEHNR and CDR2 FQNEAQ (reference sequence). The CDR3 sequence is 13 residues long. V trimming: 6 bases; J trimming: 5 bases; junction bases outside the gene matches: 4. In DNA, the CDR3 is TGTGCCAGCAGTGCCGGACAGGGGACTGAAGCTTTCTTT. This sequence encodes CASSAGQGTEAFF.

This clonotype was recorded at least ten times. This chain connects TRBV7-2 to TRBJ2-1; a possible D gene is TRBD2 (6 bases). Trimming pared 4 bases from V and 3 bases from J, leaving 13 bases between. Germline CDR1 SGHTA, CDR2 FQGNSA. The CDR3 extends over 15 amino acids. The CDR3 is CASSSGGTHYNEQFF. CDR3 DNA: TGTGCCAGCAGCTCCGGCGGGACTCACTACAATGAGCAGTTCTTC.

CDR3 residues: CASSASQGPNQPQHF. In DNA form, the CDR3 reads TGTGCCAGCAGCGCCTCACAGGGCCCAAATCAGCCCCAGCATTTT. V and J are TRBV7-9 and TRBJ1-5, with D maybe TRBD1 (6 bases). CDR3 length: 15 amino acids. V shed 5 bases and J shed 4 bases, with 15 bases lying between them. Germline loops: CDR1 SEHNR, CDR2 FQNEAQ (reference sequence).

This chain uses TRBV20-1 with TRBJ2-5, with TRBD1 matching 9 bases. Germline CDR1 reads DFQATT; CDR2 reads SNEGSKA (reference sequence). J gave up 0 bases and V 7 bases, and 6 bases lay outside the gene matches. There are 14 residues in the CDR3. CDR3 DNA sequence: TGCAGTGTTTCGGACAGGGGCTACCAAGAGACCCAGTACTTC. Its protein is CSVSDRGYQETQYF.

The genes are TRBV21-1 and TRBJ2-7; the DNA was not used to check the table's D call, TRBD1. TRBV21-1 is reported as a pseudogene. The CDR3 spans 17 residues. CDR3: CASSKYPYGTGAYEQYF. In nucleotides, the CDR3 is TGTGCCAGCAGCAAATATCCTTACGGGACAGGGGCCTACGAGCAGTACTTC.

This clonotype was recorded a few times. The chain links TRBV25-1 to TRBJ2-7; TRBD2 might be the D (5 bases). CDR3 length equals 14 residues. CDR1 and CDR2 from the germline V gene are MGHDK and SYGVNS. Trimming stripped 4 bases from V and 4 bases from J, with 14 bases between. In DNA, the CDR3 is TGTGCCAGCAGTGGAGGGCTAAGCTTGTACGAGCAGTACTTC. Encoded protein: CASSGGLSLYEQYF.

The CDR3 bases are TGTGCCAGCAGGACAGGGGCATATTATGGCTACACCTTC. This codes for CASRTGAYYGYTF. The chain employs TRBV12-3 or TRBV12-4 and TRBJ1-2; 8 nucleotides agree with TRBD1. The V segment lost 6 bases and the J segment 5 bases; nucleotides outside the gene matches: 5. CDR3 size: 13 residues.